This TCR beta chain was identified in a study of blood T cell repertoires in COVID-19. Whole-study context: Sites in the United States, Italy and Spain provided acute and convalescent COVID-19 samples. Nucleic acid was either cDNA or gDNA, and it came from T cells, B-cell-depleted T cells, or PBMCs.

Original methodology: For nucleated cells, counts were estimated from reference gene primer amplification. Clones were read by immunoSEQ multiplex PCR, and TCRdb kept only the in-frame ones, dropping some. Clone size and the V and J calls come from that table; the DNA yielded D and trimming. The sample includes 250,000 to 350,000 clones, approximately 89% of them seen just once. This CDR3 has 16 amino acids. V gave up 0 bases and J gave up 5 bases; unmatched junction bases: 7. Germline V gene sequence: CDR1 SGHTA, CDR2 FQGNSA. V is TRBV7-2 and J is TRBJ1-5; 7 positions agree with TRBD1. This TCR came from a woman between 50 and 59 years old who had recovered from COVID-19. The material sequenced was peripheral blood. The CDR3 bases are TGTGCCAGCAGCTTAGCGGGAGGAACAGGGGATCAGCCCCAGCATTTT. Translation: CASSLAGGTGDQPQHF.